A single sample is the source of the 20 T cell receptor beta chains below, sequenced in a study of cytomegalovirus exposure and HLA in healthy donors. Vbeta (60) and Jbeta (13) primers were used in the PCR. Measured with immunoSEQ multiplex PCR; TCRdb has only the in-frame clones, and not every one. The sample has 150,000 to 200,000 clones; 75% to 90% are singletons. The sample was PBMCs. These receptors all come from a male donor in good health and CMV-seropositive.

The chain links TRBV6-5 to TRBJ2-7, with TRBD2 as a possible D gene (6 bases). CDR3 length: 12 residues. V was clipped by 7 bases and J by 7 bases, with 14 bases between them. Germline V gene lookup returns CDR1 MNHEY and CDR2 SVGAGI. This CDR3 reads CASNPGDREQYF. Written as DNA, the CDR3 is TGTGCCAGCAACCCGGGAGACCGGGAGCAGTACTTC.

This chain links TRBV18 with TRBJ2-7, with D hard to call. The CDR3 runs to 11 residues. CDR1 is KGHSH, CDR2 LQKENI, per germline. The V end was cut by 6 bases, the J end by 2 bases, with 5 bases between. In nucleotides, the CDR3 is TGTGCCAGCTCGTACACCTACGAGCAGTACTTC. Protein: CASSYTYEQYF.

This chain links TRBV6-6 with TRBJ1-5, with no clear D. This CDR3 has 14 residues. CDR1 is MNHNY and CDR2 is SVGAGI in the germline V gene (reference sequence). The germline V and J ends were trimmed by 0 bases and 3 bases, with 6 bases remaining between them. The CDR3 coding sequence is TGTGCCAGCAGTTACTCAGCTGACAATCAGCCCCAGCATTTT. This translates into CASSYSADNQPQHF.

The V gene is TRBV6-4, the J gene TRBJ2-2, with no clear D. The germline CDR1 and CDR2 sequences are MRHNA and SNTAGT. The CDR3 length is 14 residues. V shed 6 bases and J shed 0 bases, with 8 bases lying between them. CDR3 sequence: CASSPSTNTGELFF. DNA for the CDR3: TGTGCCAGCAGCCCTAGTACGAACACCGGGGAGCTGTTTTTT.

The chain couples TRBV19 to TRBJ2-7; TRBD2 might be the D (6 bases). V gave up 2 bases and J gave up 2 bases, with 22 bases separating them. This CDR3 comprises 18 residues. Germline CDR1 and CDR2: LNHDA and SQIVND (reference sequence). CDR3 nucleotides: TGTGCCAGTAGTATATTTCTAACCGGGACTGCGCAACCCTACGAGCAGTACTTC. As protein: CASSIFLTGTAQPYEQYF.

In DNA, the CDR3 is TGTGCCAGCAGCTTGGGACTCCAGCAGTTCTTC. Translating it yields CASSLGLQQFF. V is TRBV9 and J is TRBJ2-1, with D possibly TRBD2 on 6 matching bases. The CDR3 length is 11 residues. Germline assignment: CDR1 SGDLS and CDR2 YYNGEE. Deletions cut 4 bases from V and 11 bases from J, with 10 bases between.

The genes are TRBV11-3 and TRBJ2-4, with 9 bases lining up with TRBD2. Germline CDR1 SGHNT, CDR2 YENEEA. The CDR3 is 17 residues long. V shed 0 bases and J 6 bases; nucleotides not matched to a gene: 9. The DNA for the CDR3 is TGTGCCAGCAGCTTAGATCGCGGGGGGGCGCAGAGAAACATTCAGTACTTC. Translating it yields CASSLDRGGAQRNIQYF.

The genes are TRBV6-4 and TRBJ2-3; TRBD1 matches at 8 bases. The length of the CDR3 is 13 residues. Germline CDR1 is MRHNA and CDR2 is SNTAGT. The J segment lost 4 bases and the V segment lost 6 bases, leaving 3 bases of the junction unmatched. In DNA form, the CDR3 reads TGTGCCAGCAGCGAACAGGGGGCAGATACGCAGTATTTT. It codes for CASSEQGADTQYF.

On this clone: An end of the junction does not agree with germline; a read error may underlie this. The CDR3 DNA is TGTGCCAGCAGCTTAGAAGCGACTTTTATCAAGTCCTTC. Its translation is CASSLEATFIKSF. The rearrangement uses TRBV7-9 and TRBJ2-7, with D hard to call. Germline assignment: CDR1 SEHNR and CDR2 FQNEAQ (reference sequence). This CDR3 has 13 residues.

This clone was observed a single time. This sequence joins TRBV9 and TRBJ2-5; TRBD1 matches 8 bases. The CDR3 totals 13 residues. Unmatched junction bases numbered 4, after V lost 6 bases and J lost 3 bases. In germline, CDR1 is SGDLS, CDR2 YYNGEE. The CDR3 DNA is TGTGCCAGCACAGGGGGCGAAAAAGAGACCCAGTACTTC. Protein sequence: CASTGGEKETQYF.

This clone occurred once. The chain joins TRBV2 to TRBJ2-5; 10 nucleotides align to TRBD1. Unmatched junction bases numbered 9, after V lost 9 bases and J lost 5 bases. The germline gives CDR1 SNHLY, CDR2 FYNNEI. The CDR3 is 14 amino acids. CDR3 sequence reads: CASRDRGLSETQYF. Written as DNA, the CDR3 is TGTGCCAGTCGGGACAGGGGTTTATCGGAGACCCAGTACTTC. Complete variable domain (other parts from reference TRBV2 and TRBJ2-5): EPEVTQTPSHQVTQMGQEVILRCVPISNHLYFYWYRQILGQKVEFLVSFYNNEISEKSEIFDDQFSVERPDGSNFTLKIRSTKLEDSAMYFCASRDRGLSETQYFGPGTRLLVL.

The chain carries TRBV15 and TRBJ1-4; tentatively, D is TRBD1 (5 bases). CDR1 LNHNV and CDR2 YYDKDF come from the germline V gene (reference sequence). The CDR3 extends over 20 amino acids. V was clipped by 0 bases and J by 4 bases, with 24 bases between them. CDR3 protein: CATSRDQGSIWGHHNEKLFF. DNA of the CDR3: TGTGCCACCAGCAGAGATCAGGGCAGTATTTGGGGCCACCATAATGAAAAACTGTTTTTT. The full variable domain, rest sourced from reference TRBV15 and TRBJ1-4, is DAMVIQNPRYQVTQFGKPVTLSCSQTLNHNVMYWYQQKSSQAPKLLFHYYDKDFNNEADTPDNFQSRRPNTSFCFLDIRSPGLGDTAMYLCATSRDQGSIWGHHNEKLFFGSGTQLSVL.

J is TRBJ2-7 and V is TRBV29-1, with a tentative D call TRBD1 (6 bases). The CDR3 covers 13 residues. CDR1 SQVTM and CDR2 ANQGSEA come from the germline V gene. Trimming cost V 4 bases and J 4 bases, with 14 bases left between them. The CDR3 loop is CSVVSQGGYEQYF. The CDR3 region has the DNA TGCAGCGTTGTTTCACAGGGCGGGTACGAGCAGTACTTC.

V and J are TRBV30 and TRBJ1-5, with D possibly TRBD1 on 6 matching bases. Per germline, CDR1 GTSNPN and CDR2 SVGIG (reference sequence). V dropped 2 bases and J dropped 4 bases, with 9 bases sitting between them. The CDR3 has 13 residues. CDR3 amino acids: CAWSLRGNQPQHF. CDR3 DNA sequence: TGTGCCTGGAGTCTAAGGGGGAATCAGCCCCAGCATTTT.

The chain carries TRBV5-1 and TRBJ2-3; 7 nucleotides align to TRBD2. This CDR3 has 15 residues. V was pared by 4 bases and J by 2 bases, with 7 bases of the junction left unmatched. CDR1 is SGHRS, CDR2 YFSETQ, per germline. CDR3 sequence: CASSIQAGPTDTQYF. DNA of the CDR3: TGCGCCAGCAGCATCCAAGCGGGACCCACAGATACGCAGTATTTT.

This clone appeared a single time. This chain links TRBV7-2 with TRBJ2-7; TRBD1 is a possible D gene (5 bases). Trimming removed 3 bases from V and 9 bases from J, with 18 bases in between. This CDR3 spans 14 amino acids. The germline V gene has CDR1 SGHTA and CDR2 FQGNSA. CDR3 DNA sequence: TGTGCCAGCAGCTTTGAGTGGCTCCAGCAGGGGCAGTACTTC. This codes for CASSFEWLQQGQYF.

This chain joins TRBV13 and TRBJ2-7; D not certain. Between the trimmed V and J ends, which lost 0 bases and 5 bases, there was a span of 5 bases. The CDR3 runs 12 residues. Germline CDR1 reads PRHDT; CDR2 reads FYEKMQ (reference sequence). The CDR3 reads CASSLGPDEQYF. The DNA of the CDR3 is TGTGCCAGCAGCTTAGGTCCTGACGAGCAGTACTTC. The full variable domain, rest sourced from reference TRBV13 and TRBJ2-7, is AAGVIQSPRHLIKEKRETATLKCYPIPRHDTVYWYQQGPGQDPQFLISFYEKMQSDKGSIPDRFSAQQFSDYHSELNMSSLELGDSALYFCASSLGPDEQYFGPGTRLTVT.

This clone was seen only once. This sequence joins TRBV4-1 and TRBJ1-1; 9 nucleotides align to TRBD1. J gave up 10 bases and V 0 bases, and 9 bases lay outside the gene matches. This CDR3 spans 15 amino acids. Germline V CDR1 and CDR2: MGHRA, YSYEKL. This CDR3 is CASSQEQTGGLRAFF. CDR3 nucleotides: TGCGCCAGCAGCCAAGAGCAGACAGGGGGGTTGCGAGCTTTCTTT.

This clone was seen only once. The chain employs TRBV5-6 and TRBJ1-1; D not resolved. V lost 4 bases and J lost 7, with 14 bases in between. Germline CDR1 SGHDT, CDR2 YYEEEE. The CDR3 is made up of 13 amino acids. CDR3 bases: TGTGCCAGCAGCCCCCGAGATCATGATGAAGCTTTCTTT. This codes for CASSPRDHDEAFF.

CDR3 loop: CASSLRGLVDTQYF. The CDR3 bases are TGTGCCAGCAGCCTGCGGGGACTAGTGGATACGCAGTATTTT. The chain uses TRBV13 and TRBJ2-3, with 8 bases aligning to TRBD2. The V segment lost 5 bases and the J segment 6 bases; nucleotides outside the gene matches: 7. Germline V gene data show CDR1 as PRHDT and CDR2 as FYEKMQ (reference sequence). This CDR3 has 14 amino acids.